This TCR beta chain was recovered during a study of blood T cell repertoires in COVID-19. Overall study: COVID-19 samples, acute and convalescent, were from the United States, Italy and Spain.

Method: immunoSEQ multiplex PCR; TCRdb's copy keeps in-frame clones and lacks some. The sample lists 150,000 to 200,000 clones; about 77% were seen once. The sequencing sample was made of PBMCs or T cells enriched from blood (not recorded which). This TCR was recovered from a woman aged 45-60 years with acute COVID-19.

CDR3 loop: CASLGGHRRLYGYTF. As DNA, the CDR3 is TGTGCTAGCCTGGGGGGGCACCGACGACTATATGGCTACACCTTC. The V gene is TRBV6-5, the J gene TRBJ1-2; TRBD1 is a possible D gene (6 bases). The CDR3 has 15 amino acids. Germline CDR1 MNHEY, CDR2 SVGAGI.